Following are 7 T cell receptor beta chains from one sample sequenced in a study of blood T cells in healthy people across ages. Then a second PCR, running about 7 to 11 cycles, was carried out with a sample-barcoded 5' primer and a J-beta primer mix. MiXCR, applied by TCRdb to the 5' RACE reads, yields one record per CDR3 protein. The table lists about 1,500,000 distinct CDR3 sequences, 28% of them singletons. The sequencing sample was made of blood. The receptor set was obtained from a woman aged 25 to 39 in good health.

V gene TRBV6-1 combines with J gene TRBJ2-3; D uncertain. Germline V gene lookup returns CDR1 MNHNS and CDR2 SASEGT. Trimming stripped 6 bases from V and 1 base from J, with 11 bases between. The CDR3 is 14 residues long. The CDR3 sequence: CASSWVEGTDTQYF. The CDR3 DNA sequence: TGTGCCAGCAGCTGGGTGGAAGGCACAGATACGCAGTATTTT.

Turning to this clonotype: This may arise from a read error, as a much more abundant clone is one base away. The chain employs TRBV27 and TRBJ1-6; perhaps TRBD1 as D (5 bases). The germline gives CDR1 MNHEY, CDR2 SMNVEV (reference sequence). This CDR3 region has 13 residues. CDR3 in amino acids: CANSSGAFKPLHF. In DNA form, the CDR3 reads TGTGCCAACAGTTCCGGGGCATTCAAACCACTCCACTTT.

V gene TRBV28 combines with J gene TRBJ2-1; a possible D gene is TRBD1 (5 bases). TRBJ2-7 matches the DNA end more closely, so the J call is doubtful. The CDR3 consists of 14 residues. Looked up from germline, CDR1 is MDHEN and CDR2 is SYDVKM. CDR3 DNA: TGTGCCAGCAGTCGACAGACATCCTACAATGAGCAGTACTTC. Translating it yields CASSRQTSYNEQYF.

This clonotype has just one count. This chain uses TRBV2 with TRBJ2-4, with D uncertain. V dropped 4 bases and J dropped 0 bases, with 10 bases sitting between them. The CDR3 consists of 15 residues. CDR1 SNHLY and CDR2 FYNNEI come from the germline V gene. In nucleotides, the CDR3 is TGTGCCAGCAGTGCACAGTCCGTAGCCAAAAACATTCAGTACTTC. Translating gives CASSAQSVAKNIQYF. Full variable domain (rest looked up from reference TRBV2 and TRBJ2-4): EPEVTQTPSHQVTQMGQEVILRCVPISNHLYFYWYRQILGQKVEFLVSFYNNEISEKSEIFDDQFSVERPDGSNFTLKIRSTKLEDSAMYFCASSAQSVAKNIQYFGAGTRLSVL.

This sequence joins TRBV4-1 and TRBJ2-7; 7 bases fit TRBD1. V gave up 3 bases and J gave up 4 bases; unmatched junction bases: 15. CDR1 and CDR2 (germline): MGHRA, YSYEKL. The CDR3 is 17 residues long. The chain's CDR3 is CASSQAPVGQRAYEQYF. In DNA form, the CDR3 reads TGCGCCAGCAGCCAGGCCCCCGTGGGACAGAGAGCATACGAGCAGTACTTC.

CDR3 sequence: CASSVGTTHGYTF. The CDR3 region has the DNA TGTGCCAGCAGCGTAGGTACGACGCACGGCTACACCTTC. V usage is TRBV9 and J usage is TRBJ1-2; D not certain. The CDR3 is 13 amino acids. Germline V lookup: CDR1 SGDLS, CDR2 YYNGEE. Trimming took 0 bases from V and 8 from J, leaving 11 bases between them.

The V and J genes are TRBV25-1 and TRBJ1-2, with D unresolved. The CDR3 runs to 14 residues. Trimming removed 6 bases from V and 8 bases from J, with 19 bases in between. Germline assignment: CDR1 MGHDK and CDR2 SYGVNS. CDR3 loop: CASRGDPLIEGYTF. The CDR3 DNA follows: TGTGCCAGCAGGGGCGATCCCTTGATTGAGGGCTACACCTTC.